This T cell receptor (beta chain) was captured in a study of blood T cell repertoires in COVID-19. Study-level background: Sites in the United States, Italy and Spain provided acute and convalescent COVID-19 samples.

Per the study methods: How many nucleated cells were present was estimated from reference gene primer amplification. Generated by immunoSEQ multiplex PCR, the TCRdb table keeps only in-frame clones and is missing some. Clone size and V and J calls were adopted from that table, with D and trimming inferred from the DNA. This table has 260,000 or so clones, roughly four fifths appearing once. V shed 8 bases and J 9 bases; nucleotides not matched to a gene: 12. The CDR3 runs 13 residues. Germline V lookup: CDR1 MDHEN, CDR2 SYDVKM. The chain recombines TRBV28 with TRBJ1-2, with 7 bases lining up with TRBD1. This TCR came from a woman in her seventies with acute or convalescent COVID-19. Sequenced sample: peripheral blood. The CDR3 region is CASRGTVLWSYTF. The DNA of the CDR3 is TGTGCCAGCCGCGGGACAGTCCTATGGAGCTACACCTTC.